This T cell receptor (beta chain) is drawn from a study of PD-1 blockade in classical Hodgkin lymphoma. Whole-study findings and limits: Newly diagnosed patients had baseline TCR diversity that was reportedly lower than that of healthy donors. Excluded were patients who started nivolumab under 1 year after ASCT, a group that had lower diversity. The study found that TCR diversity rose significantly by C4D1 in CD4+ but not CD8+ cells.

As concerns this clone: The antigen remains unidentified.

Germline V lookup: CDR1 SGHRS, CDR2 YFSETQ. Between the trimmed V and J ends, which lost 2 bases and 2 bases, there was a span of 10 bases. The CDR3 has 14 residues. Time point: cycle 4 day 1 (C4D1), after five to seven weeks of nivolumab. Every one of the patients relapsed after autologous stem cell transplantation (brentuximab vedotin exposure was variable). Complete response, partial response or progressive disease made up the best responses. Sequencing used immunoSEQ multiplex PCR; TCRdb keeps in-frame clones, though not all of them. The sample carries about 46,000 clones, around 74% recorded once.

The clonotype comes from a human donor with classical Hodgkin lymphoma. Sequencing was performed on peripheral blood mononuclear cells (PBMCs), taken before the fourth cycle of nivolumab. The genes are TRBV5-1 and TRBJ1-2; D not resolved. This CDR3 is CASSFQQRNYGYTF. The CDR3 nucleotides are TGCGCCAGCAGCTTTCAACAGAGGAACTATGGCTACACCTTC.